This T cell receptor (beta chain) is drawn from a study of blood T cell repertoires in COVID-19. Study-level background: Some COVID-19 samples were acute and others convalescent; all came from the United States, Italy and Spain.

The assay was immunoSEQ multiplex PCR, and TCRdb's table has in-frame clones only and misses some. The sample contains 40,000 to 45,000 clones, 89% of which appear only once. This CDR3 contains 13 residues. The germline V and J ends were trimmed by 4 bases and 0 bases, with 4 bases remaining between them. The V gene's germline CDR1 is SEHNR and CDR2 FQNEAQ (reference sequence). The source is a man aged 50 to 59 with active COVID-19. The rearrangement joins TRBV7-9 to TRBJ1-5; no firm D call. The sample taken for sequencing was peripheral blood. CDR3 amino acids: CASSSYSNQPQHF. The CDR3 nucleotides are TGTGCCAGCAGCTCTTATAGCAATCAGCCCCAGCATTTT.